These T cell receptor beta chains were read from a single sample in a study of OX40 agonist ivuxolimab in advanced cancers. TCRdb keeps only in-frame clones here, not all; method: immunoSEQ multiplex PCR. This table holds 74,000 or so clones, approximately 92% found once. The specimen was CD4+ or CD8+ T cells sorted from blood, collected in a trial of the OX40 agonist ivuxolimab. These receptors all stem from an adult with an advanced solid tumor such as melanoma, head and neck, liver or kidney cancer. The CDR3 runs from the conserved cysteine through the conserved F or W. The order of the fields is J gene, D gene, clone size, CDR3 length, V gene, CDR3 protein, CDR3 DNA. A D gene is named only where the DNA matches it firmly. Only part of the rows carry a size: once, few, many, or a class if the clone is expanded.

>TRBJ2-6|.|.|16|TRBV6-5
CASSLRPGSGANVLTF
TGTGCCAGCAGTTTACGACCAGGGAGTGGGGCCAACGTCCTGACTTTC
>TRBJ2-4|.|.|14|TRBV7-9
CASSLAGTKNIQYF
TGTGCCAGCAGCTTAGCTGGGACCAAAAACATTCAGTACTTC
>TRBJ1-1|.|once|15|TRBV18
CASSPDGGERVLAFF
TGTGCCAGCTCACCCGATGGCGGGGAAAGGGTTTTAGCTTTCTTT
>TRBJ1-5|TRBD1|.|15|TRBV11-2
CASSLRGQNYQPQHF
TGTGCCAGCAGCTTAAGGGGACAGAATTATCAGCCCCAGCATTTT
>TRBJ2-1|.|.|15|TRBV18
CASSKTAGLDNEQFF
TGTGCCAGCTCCAAAACGGCGGGACTTGATAATGAGCAGTTCTTC
>TRBJ2-5|.|.|12|TRBV7-2
CASSPWGGTQYF
TGTGCCAGCAGCCCCTGGGGCGGGACCCAGTACTTC
>TRBJ2-2|TRBD2|.|18|TRBV27
CASSRASGRAENTGELFF
TGTGCCAGCAGTCGGGCTAGCGGGAGGGCAGAGAACACCGGGGAGCTGTTTTTT
>TRBJ2-1|TRBD1|.|16|TRBV18
CASSPPTGGGLNEQFF
TGTGCCAGCTCACCACCTACAGGGGGCGGGTTGAATGAGCAGTTCTTC
>TRBJ1-5|.|.|11|TRBV7-9
CASGGNQPQHF
TGTGCCAGCGGGGGAAATCAGCCCCAGCATTTT
>TRBJ1-6|.|once|16|TRBV28
CASSLGDTFYNSPLHF
TGTGCCAGCAGTTTAGGTGACACCTTTTATAATTCACCCCTCCACTTT
>TRBJ1-4|.|.|14|TRBV4-3
CASSQAGQNEKLFF
TGCGCCAGCAGCCAAGCTGGACAAAATGAAAAACTGTTTTTT
>TRBJ1-3|TRBD1|.|15|TRBV5-1
CASSLGQGGGNTIYF
TGCGCCAGCAGCTTGGGACAGGGAGGTGGAAACACCATATATTTT
>TRBJ1-1|.|.|17|TRBV12-5
CASGLAIANPLNTEAFF
TGTGCTAGTGGTTTGGCCATAGCGAACCCTCTTAACACTGAAGCTTTCTTT
>TRBJ1-1|.|.|14|TRBV7-9
CASSPSISNTEAFF
TGTGCCAGCAGCCCCAGTATAAGCAACACTGAAGCTTTCTTT
>TRBJ2-1|.|.|13|TRBV6-4
CASSVATYNEQFF
TGTGCCAGCAGTGTGGCTACCTACAATGAGCAGTTCTTC
>TRBJ1-3|.|.|13|TRBV28
CASSLTSGNTIYF
TGTGCCAGCAGTTTAACGTCGGGAAACACCATATATTTT
>TRBJ2-3|TRBD2|.|14|TRBV5-1
CASSLTSGEDTQYF
TGCGCCAGCAGCCTGACTAGCGGGGAAGATACGCAGTATTTT
>TRBJ2-3|TRBD2|.|13|TRBV10-3
CAISEAGADTQYF
TGTGCCATCAGTGAGGCGGGAGCAGATACGCAGTATTTT
>TRBJ2-2|.|.|14|TRBV19
CASSALGNTGELFF
TGTGCCAGTAGCGCCCTTGGGAACACCGGGGAGCTGTTTTTT
>TRBJ2-1|.|.|13|TRBV18
CASFPNSYIEQFF
TGTGCCAGCTTCCCCAATTCGTACATTGAGCAGTTCTTC
>TRBJ2-1|.|.|11|TRBV7-2
CASSFRGVQFF
TGTGCCAGCAGCTTCCGCGGGGTGCAGTTCTTC
>TRBJ1-5|.|once|14|TRBV19
CASSIGGRNQPQHF
TGTGCCAGTAGTATCGGGGGCCGCAATCAGCCCCAGCATTTT
>TRBJ2-1|.|.|14|TRBV7-9
CASSLRGSYNEQFF
TGTGCCAGCAGCTTACGGGGAAGTTACAATGAGCAGTTCTTC
>TRBJ2-2|TRBD1|once|15|TRBV18
CASSPRQGDTGELFF
TGTGCCAGCTCACCGCGTCAGGGGGACACCGGGGAGCTGTTTTTT
>TRBJ1-4|TRBD1|.|17|TRBV4-2
CASSQDGGTGKFEKLFF
TGTGCCAGCAGCCAAGATGGTGGGACAGGGAAATTTGAAAAACTGTTTTTT
>TRBJ2-1|TRBD2|.|15|TRBV28
CASNPTSGGYNEQFF
TGTGCCAGCAATCCGACTAGCGGAGGTTACAATGAGCAGTTCTTC
>TRBJ2-2|.|.|16|TRBV18
CASSPRMGGDTGELFF
TGTGCCAGCTCACCCAGGATGGGGGGCGACACCGGGGAGCTGTTTTTT
>TRBJ1-6|TRBD1|.|15|TRBV11-3
CASSYSGTGGSPLHF
TGTGCCAGCAGCTACTCCGGGACAGGGGGTTCACCCCTCCACTTT
>TRBJ2-3|TRBD2|.|18|TRBV7-9
CAIIRLAGSVERTDTQYF
TGTGCCATCATTAGACTAGCGGGATCGGTCGAAAGAACAGATACGCAGTATTTT
>TRBJ1-2|TRBD1|.|14|TRBV6-5
CASRPTGGLGGYTF
TGTGCCAGCAGACCCACAGGGGGCTTGGGTGGCTACACCTTC
>TRBJ2-7|TRBD1|.|13|TRBV6-1
CVTLGQATYEQYF
TGTGTCACCTTGGGACAGGCGACCTACGAGCAGTACTTC
>TRBJ1-2|TRBD1|once|15|TRBV5-6
CASSFRDREIGGYTF
TGTGCCAGCAGCTTCAGGGACAGGGAAATTGGTGGCTACACCTTC
>TRBJ1-2|.|.|13|TRBV5-1
CASSLGGRYGYTF
TGCGCCAGCAGCTTGGGGGGGCGTTATGGCTACACCTTC
>TRBJ2-5|TRBD1|.|15|TRBV28
CASSSGGASSWTQYF
TGTGCCAGCAGTTCAGGGGGCGCGAGTTCTTGGACCCAGTACTTC
>TRBJ1-4|.|.|13|TRBV6-5
CASSSAGSEKLFF
TGTGCCAGCAGTTCGGCAGGGTCTGAAAAACTGTTTTTT
>TRBJ1-6|TRBD1|.|15|TRBV10-3
CAISETGTGVVPLHF
TGTGCCATCAGTGAGACCGGGACAGGGGTAGTACCCCTCCACTTT
>TRBJ2-7|.|.|15|TRBV27
CASSLFRTSSHEQYF
TGTGCCAGCAGTTTATTCCGAACTAGCTCCCACGAGCAGTACTTC
>TRBJ2-2|TRBD1|.|14|TRBV5-4
CAIGGQGTTGELFF
TGTGCCATCGGGGGACAGGGGACTACCGGGGAGCTGTTTTTT
>TRBJ2-7|.|.|11|TRBV6-5
CASSQAYEQYF
TGTGCCAGCAGTCAGGCCTACGAGCAGTACTTC
>TRBJ2-7|.|.|14|TRBV27
CASSLSPGSYEQYF
TGTGCCAGCAGTTTATCGCCGGGCTCCTACGAGCAGTACTTC
>TRBJ2-5|.|.|15|TRBV11-3
CASSLGASPQETQYF
TGTGCCAGCAGCTTAGGGGCTAGCCCCCAAGAGACCCAGTACTTC
>TRBJ2-3|TRBD1|.|15|TRBV29-1
CSVQVGRGSTDTQYF
TGCAGCGTCCAAGTGGGCAGGGGGAGCACAGATACGCAGTATTTT
>TRBJ2-3|.|.|17|TRBV4-3
CASSQRTGSLGTDTQYF
TGCGCCAGCAGCCAACGTACAGGGTCCCTCGGCACAGATACGCAGTATTTT
>TRBJ1-5|TRBD1|.|13|TRBV29-1
CSVRQGLDQPQHF
TGCAGCGTAAGACAGGGCCTCGATCAGCCCCAGCATTTT
>TRBJ1-1|TRBD1|.|15|TRBV2
CASQGEGAWQTEAFF
TGTGCCAGCCAGGGGGAGGGGGCATGGCAAACTGAAGCTTTCTTT
>TRBJ2-1|TRBD2|.|15|TRBV5-1
CASSRGSGSYNEQFF
TGCGCCAGCAGCCGCGGGAGCGGGTCCTACAATGAGCAGTTCTTC